One and the same sample provided the 5 T cell receptor beta chains below, sequenced in a study of blood T cell repertoires in COVID-19 (TCRdb year 2020). Libraries were built with the immunoSEQ multiplex PCR assay. TCRdb retrieved this table from immuneACCESS and kept in-frame rearrangements only. Not all clones are present; in checked studies, unresolved V genes account for under half, and no reason is known for the remainder. Recorded for this sample are about 160,000 clones; around 79% of them occurred a single time. The ten largest clones take up about 7.8% of the sample. Sequenced material: peripheral blood. These receptors were taken from a woman aged 60-75 years with COVID-19, enrolled during active disease.

The chain uses TRBV6-5 and TRBJ2-7, with D tentatively TRBD1 (5 bases). The germline CDR1 and CDR2 sequences are MNHEY and SVGAGI. V was trimmed by 5 bases and J by 0 bases, leaving 8 bases between them. The CDR3 has 13 amino acids. The CDR3 nucleotides are TGTGCCAGCAGTAGGGGCACCTCCTACGAGCAGTACGTC. It translates to CASSRGTSYEQYV.

The chain recombines TRBV2 with TRBJ2-3; TRBD2 matches 12 bases. Germline assignment: CDR1 SNHLY and CDR2 FYNNEI. V was pared by 7 bases and J by 9 bases, with 5 bases of the junction left unmatched. The CDR3 spans 13 residues. As DNA, the CDR3 is TGTGCCAGCAAGGCTAGCGGGGGGGAAACGCAGTATTTT. Encoded protein: CASKASGGETQYF. Complete variable domain (other parts from reference TRBV2 and TRBJ2-3): EPEVTQTPSHQVTQMGQEVILRCVPISNHLYFYWYRQILGQKVEFLVSFYNNEISEKSEIFDDQFSVERPDGSNFTLKIRSTKLEDSAMYFCASKASGGETQYFGPGTRLTVL.

This clone was observed a few times. The V gene is TRBV5-4, the J gene TRBJ2-7; tentative D call: TRBD2 (5 bases). V was cut by 5 bases and J by 6 bases, with 15 bases left in between. The CDR3 totals 13 residues. Germline V gives CDR1 SGHNT, CDR2 YYREEE (reference sequence). CDR3 protein: CASRGLEGGEQYF. DNA for the CDR3: TGTGCCAGCAGGGGCCTTGAGGGTGGCGAGCAGTACTTC.

The rearrangement joins TRBV19 to TRBJ2-2, with D possibly being TRBD2 (6 bases). This CDR3 region has 13 residues. Germline V lookup: CDR1 LNHDA, CDR2 SQIVND (reference sequence). V was shortened by 3 bases and J by 7 bases, with 9 bases between the two germline ends. The CDR3 bases are TGTGCCAGTAGTATCTGGGGGGACGGGGAGCTGTTTTTT. Amino acids: CASSIWGDGELFF. Together with reference TRBV19 and TRBJ2-2, the CDR3 gives the full variable domain: DGGITQSPKYLFRKEGQNVTLSCEQNLNHDAMYWYRQDPGQGLRLIYYSQIVNDFQKGDIAEGYSVSREKKESFPLTVTSAQKNPTAFYLCASSIWGDGELFFGEGSRLTVL.

J is TRBJ1-6 and V is TRBV28; 7 nucleotides align to TRBD1. The ends lost 6 bases at V and 3 bases at J; junction bases unmatched: 8. This CDR3 region has 16 residues. Germline values: CDR1 MDHEN, CDR2 SYDVKM. The CDR3 DNA reads TGTGCCAGCAGCCGGACAGGCGCCAGCTATAATTCACCCCTCCACTTT. It encodes CASSRTGASYNSPLHF.